A selection of T cell receptor beta chains follows, all from one sample in a study of OX40 agonist ivuxolimab in advanced cancers. Clones were sequenced by immunoSEQ multiplex PCR, and TCRdb holds only the in-frame ones, with some missing. In the table there are roughly 45,000 clones, around 84% of which are singletons. The sample consisted of CD4+ or CD8+ T cells sorted from blood, taken in a trial of the OX40 agonist ivuxolimab. These receptor sequences come from an adult with an advanced solid tumor such as melanoma, head and neck, liver or kidney cancer. Each CDR3 is given with its conserved first and last residue. A D gene is named only where the DNA matches it firmly. For some rows the clone size is stated as once, few or many, or as a class when expanded; others skip it.

DNA,CDR3,D,V,size,J
TGTGCCAGCAGCTTCCCGGGAGCTAGCGGGAGAAGGTACGAGCAGTACTTC,CASSFPGASGRRYEQYF,TRBD2,TRBV4-2,-,TRBJ2-7
TGTGCCAGCAGAGCTAGAGGGGCCTGGGGGGACACTGAAGCTTTCTTT,CASRARGAWGDTEAFF,-,TRBV2,once,TRBJ1-1
TGTGCCAGCAGCCCCCGGACATCATCTAGACTAGCCAAAAACATTCAGTACTTC,CASSPRTSSRLAKNIQYF,-,TRBV28,-,TRBJ2-4
TGTGCCAGCAACAGGGGCGATGAAAAACTGTTTTTT,CASNRGDEKLFF,TRBD1,TRBV2,few,TRBJ1-4
TGTGCCAGTAGTATAGATGGGGCCCGACGGTCCGGGGAGCTGTTTTTT,CASSIDGARRSGELFF,-,TRBV19,-,TRBJ2-2
TGTGCCAGCAGCTCCAGCGGGGGGGCCGTCAACGGGGAGCTGTTTTTT,CASSSSGGAVNGELFF,TRBD2,TRBV7-3,-,TRBJ2-2
TGCGCCAGCATACCGACTAGCGGGAGCTACGAGCAGTACTTC,CASIPTSGSYEQYF,TRBD2,TRBV23-1,-,TRBJ2-7
TGCGCCAGCACCGTGGCGGGCATGAACACTGAAGCTTTCTTT,CASTVAGMNTEAFF,-,TRBV5-1,-,TRBJ1-1
TGTGCCAGCAGCTCGGAGAGTATAGTTTCTGGTGGCTACACCTTC,CASSSESIVSGGYTF,-,TRBV5-4,once,TRBJ1-2
TGTGCCAGCAGCACGGGACGCCCATCACCCCTCCACTTT,CASSTGRPSPLHF,-,TRBV7-9,once,TRBJ1-6
TGTGCCAGTAGTAGGGACAGGGGGTCCCTTTATCAGCCCCAGCATTTT,CASSRDRGSLYQPQHF,TRBD1,TRBV19,-,TRBJ1-5